Following are 29 T cell receptor beta chains from one sample sequenced in a study of CD8+ T cells in alopecia areata. cDNA serving as the sequencing template came from extracted, reverse transcribed RNA. The assay was immunoSEQ multiplex PCR, and TCRdb's table has in-frame clones only and misses some. The repertoire holds about 200,000 clones, with around three fifths as singletons. Treatment defined: oral pan-JAK inhibitor, 5-10 mg twice daily. The sequencing here drew on CD4+ T cells sorted from blood, taken at week 4, from a patient treated with tofacitinib. Source of these receptors: a human donor with alopecia areata.

V is TRBV4-3 and J is TRBJ1-3; perhaps TRBD1 as D (5 bases). The germline CDR1 and CDR2 sequences are LGHNA and YSLEER. With 1 base removed from V and 4 bases from J, the gap between germline ends came to 11 bases. CDR3 length: 15 residues. The CDR3 is CASSQVSQGGNTIYF. In DNA form, the CDR3 reads TGCGCCAGCAGCCAAGTTAGTCAGGGCGGAAACACCATATATTTT.

This clone has just a few counts. The genes are TRBV6-6 and TRBJ1-4; no clear D gene. CDR3 length: 16 residues. Germline CDR1 MNHNY, CDR2 SVGAGI (reference sequence). The V end was cut by 0 bases, the J end by 0 bases, with 8 bases between. The CDR3 DNA is TGTGCCAGCAGTTACTCCGTGTTGGCAACTAATGAAAAACTGTTTTTT. Its protein is CASSYSVLATNEKLFF.

The chain is built from TRBV30 and TRBJ2-2, with 12 bases identical to TRBD2. The trim removed 0 bases at V and 4 bases at J, leaving 0 bases unmatched. CDR1 and CDR2 from the germline V gene are GTSNPN and SVGIG (reference sequence). The CDR3 runs 15 residues. This CDR3 is CAWSVLAGGTGELFF. The CDR3 region has the DNA TGTGCCTGGAGTGTACTAGCGGGGGGCACCGGGGAGCTGTTTTTT. Based on the CDR3 plus reference TRBV30 and TRBJ2-2, the full variable domain is SQTIHQWPATLVQPVGSPLSLECTVEGTSNPNLYWYRQAAGRGLQLLFYSVGIGQISSEVPQNLSASRPQDRQFILSSKKLLLSDSGFYLCAWSVLAGGTGELFFGEGSRLTVL.

In DNA, the CDR3 is TGTGCCTGGAAGGGACGGGCCAAGAGGGCCTACGAGCAGTACTTC. Its translation: CAWKGRAKRAYEQYF. The rearrangement links TRBV30 to TRBJ2-7; D assignment may be TRBD1 or TRBD2 (5 bases each). Germline V gives CDR1 GTSNPN, CDR2 SVGIG (reference sequence). This CDR3 spans 15 amino acids. The V gene lost 4 bases and the J gene lost 2 bases, with 18 bases spanning the gap.

This chain uses TRBV29-1 with TRBJ2-1; 10 bases align to TRBD1. Germline V gene data show CDR1 as SQVTM and CDR2 as ANQGSEA. The CDR3 sequence is 13 residues long. The CDR3 spells CSAPGQGLVEQFF. The CDR3, as DNA: TGCAGTGCCCCGGGACAGGGGCTAGTTGAGCAGTTCTTC.

This clone was detected a few times. The chain links TRBV13 to TRBJ2-2; D gene unclear. The V and J ends lost 4 bases and 1 base respectively, with 4 bases between them. Germline CDR1 is PRHDT and CDR2 is FYEKMQ (reference sequence). The CDR3 has 13 residues. The chain's CDR3 is CASSSGNTGELFF. The CDR3 nucleotides are TGTGCCAGCAGCTCAGGGAACACCGGGGAGCTGTTTTTT.

This sequence joins TRBV9 and TRBJ1-6, with no clear D. The V end lost 4 bases, the J end lost 0 bases, and 11 bases lay between the germline ends. This CDR3 is built from 16 residues. Per germline, CDR1 SGDLS and CDR2 YYNGEE. The CDR3 sequence is CASSKNQRSYNSPLHF. CDR3 coding DNA: TGTGCCAGCAGCAAAAATCAGCGCTCCTATAATTCACCCCTCCACTTT.

The CDR3 loop is CSVRTEHPNYGYTF. CDR3 nucleotides: TGCAGCGTAAGGACAGAGCATCCTAACTATGGCTACACCTTC. V and J are TRBV29-1 and TRBJ1-2, with a possible D match to TRBD1 (6 bases). The CDR3 covers 14 residues. V dropped 6 bases and J dropped 0 bases, with 14 bases sitting between them. In germline, CDR1 is SQVTM, CDR2 ANQGSEA.

This chain connects TRBV25-1 to TRBJ1-6; no definite D call. The CDR3 contains 15 residues. Germline V gives CDR1 MGHDK, CDR2 SYGVNS. Trimming took 1 base from V and 6 from J, leaving 10 bases between them. CDR3 sequence (DNA): TGTGCCAGCAGTGAATCGAGAGCTGGTAATTCACCCCTCCACTTT. Its translation is CASSESRAGNSPLHF.

This clone has only a few counts. The chain uses TRBV19 and TRBJ1-4; TRBD1 agrees at 8 bases. V was clipped by 6 bases and J by 8 bases; unmatched bases: 14. Germline V gene lookup returns CDR1 LNHDA and CDR2 SQIVND (reference sequence). This CDR3 is built from 16 residues. The CDR3 spells CASSLRIGDRGEKLFF. For the CDR3, the DNA is TGTGCCAGTAGCCTGCGTATCGGAGACAGGGGCGAAAAACTGTTTTTT.

This clone has ten or more counts. The chain couples TRBV7-2 to TRBJ1-5; 9 bases align to TRBD1. Trimming removed 4 bases from V and 7 bases from J; junction bases left unmatched: 2. The CDR3 contains 13 residues. Germline assignment: CDR1 SGHTA and CDR2 FQGNSA. The CDR3 region has the DNA TGTGCCAGCAGCTACAGGGGGCAGCAGCCCCAGCATTTT. This codes for CASSYRGQQPQHF.

This clone was counted a few times. A read error may produce the germline difference seen at one junction end. The rearrangement uses TRBV18 and TRBJ1-1; 9 nucleotides match TRBD1. Germline lookup yields CDR1 KGHSH and CDR2 LQKENI. The CDR3 runs 17 residues. The CDR3 here is CASSPPGPGTGPGGAFF. The CDR3 nucleotides read TGTGCCAGCTCTCCACCCGGGCCGGGGACAGGGCCGGGTGGAGCTTTCTTT. The variable domain in full, completed from reference TRBV18 and TRBJ1-1, reads NAGVMQNPRHLVRRRGQEARLRCSPMKGHSHVYWYRQLPEEGLKFMVYLQKENIIDESGMPKERFSAEFPKEGPSILRIQQVVRGDSAAYFCASSPPGPGTGPGGAFFGQGTRLTVV.

This rearrangement joins TRBV29-1 to TRBJ2-1; tentative D call: TRBD2 (7 bases). The CDR3 has 16 residues. Trimming took off 7 bases at V and 4 bases at J, with 23 bases between the two ends. CDR1 is SQVTM and CDR2 is ANQGSEA in the germline V gene. The CDR3 spells CSALLWREGGYNEQFF. The CDR3 region has the DNA TGCAGCGCCCTCCTTTGGAGGGAGGGGGGGTACAATGAGCAGTTCTTC.

This clone was seen a handful of times. The chain employs TRBV29-1 and TRBJ2-7, with 10 bases that match TRBD1. The V gene's germline CDR1 is SQVTM and CDR2 ANQGSEA. The ends lost 7 bases at V and 0 bases at J; junction bases unmatched: 9. The CDR3 length is 15 residues. This chain's CDR3 is CSGDRGLLFSYEQYF. The CDR3 region has the DNA TGCAGCGGTGACAGGGGGCTGCTTTTCTCCTACGAGCAGTACTTC.

The chain links TRBV9 to TRBJ1-2, with 9 bases matching TRBD1. From germline, CDR1 is SGDLS and CDR2 YYNGEE. The CDR3 runs to 13 residues. V was pared by 4 bases and J by 8 bases, with 6 bases of the junction left unmatched. CDR3 in amino acids: CASSPWTGEGYTF. In nucleotides, the CDR3 is TGTGCCAGCAGCCCTTGGACAGGGGAAGGCTACACCTTC.

This clone was detected a few times. The chain recombines TRBV4-3 with TRBJ1-2; TRBD1 matches 8 bases. The CDR3 is 16 amino acids. Germline lookup yields CDR1 LGHNA and CDR2 YSLEER. With V trimmed by 0 bases and J by 4 bases, 7 bases remained unmatched. The CDR3 DNA reads as TGCGCCAGCAGCCAAGACCTAGGACAGGGAGGCTATGGCTACACCTTC. Its translation: CASSQDLGQGGYGYTF.

The chain employs TRBV5-6 and TRBJ1-1, with D unclear. The V gene's germline CDR1 is SGHDT and CDR2 YYEEEE. CDR3 length: 13 residues. Between the trimmed V and J ends, which lost 1 base and 0 bases, there was a span of 4 bases. CDR3 protein: CASSLRMNTEAFF. The CDR3 DNA reads TGTGCCAGCAGCTTGAGGATGAACACTGAAGCTTTCTTT.

The V call is TRBV14, the J call TRBJ2-3; no clear D gene. Germline V lookup: CDR1 SGHDN, CDR2 FVKESK. The V end was cut by 3 bases, the J end by 5 bases, with 3 bases between. The CDR3 consists of 11 residues. The CDR3 nucleotides read TGTGCCAGCAGCCACGGAGATACGCAGTATTTT. Its translation: CASSHGDTQYF.

Details on this clone: At one boundary the junction diverges from the germline segment, which might be a read error. The chain is built from TRBV9 and TRBJ2-2; no reliable D call. Germline-derived CDR1 and CDR2 are SGDLS and YYNGEE. This CDR3 has 15 residues. The chain's CDR3 is CAGSPRSRLTGELFF. CDR3 sequence (DNA): TGTGCCGGCAGCCCACGTTCTCGGTTAACCGGGGAGCTGTTTTTT.

This clone has more than one count but fewer than ten. This chain uses TRBV2 with TRBJ1-2; weak D call: TRBD1 (6 bases). Germline V CDR1 and CDR2: SNHLY, FYNNEI. Trimming left V 1 base short and J 8 bases short, with 14 bases between. The CDR3 is 14 amino acids. CDR3 loop: CASSEVMTGEGYTF. CDR3 DNA sequence: TGTGCCAGCAGTGAAGTAATGACAGGCGAAGGCTACACCTTC.

This clone has a count of ten or more. A read error may produce the germline difference seen at one junction end. The chain links TRBV29-1 to TRBJ1-2, with D perhaps TRBD1 (5 bases). Germline loops: CDR1 SQVTM, CDR2 ANQGSEA. The CDR3 spans 14 residues. In nucleotides, the CDR3 is TGCAGCGTTCAAGAGGGCCAGGGAAACTATGGCTACACCTTC. It specifies CSVQEGQGNYGYTF.

There are a few counts of this clone. In DNA form, the CDR3 reads TGTGCCAGCAGCCTGCGACAAGGGGCTAACATTCAGTACTTC. It yields the protein CASSLRQGANIQYF. The chain is built from TRBV11-2 and TRBJ2-4; possibly TRBD1 for D (5 bases). CDR3 length: 14 amino acids. Germline V gene data show CDR1 as SGHAT and CDR2 as FQNNGV. The V gene lost 5 bases and the J gene lost 7 bases, with 15 bases spanning the gap.

The J gene is TRBJ1-6, the V gene TRBV9, with TRBD1 as a possible D gene (6 bases). From germline, CDR1 is SGDLS and CDR2 YYNGEE. This CDR3 spans 15 amino acids. The V and J ends lost 2 bases and 6 bases respectively, with 12 bases between them. This CDR3 is CASSVADRSNSPLHF. DNA for the CDR3: TGTGCCAGCAGCGTGGCTGACAGGTCTAATTCACCCCTCCACTTT.

The CDR3 is CATSRRQGQSNQPQHF. The CDR3 DNA sequence: TGTGCCACCAGCAGACGCCAGGGGCAAAGCAATCAGCCCCAGCATTTT. The chain couples TRBV15 to TRBJ1-5; D may be TRBD1 (6 bases). Trimming pared 2 bases from V and 1 base from J, leaving 12 bases between. CDR3 size: 16 residues. CDR1 and CDR2 from the germline V gene are LNHNV and YYDKDF (reference sequence).

The chain joins TRBV11-2 to TRBJ1-5, with D possibly TRBD1 on 5 matching bases. The CDR3 loop spans 15 amino acids. V was shortened by 4 bases and J by 5 bases, with 15 bases between the two germline ends. CDR1 and CDR2 (germline): SGHAT, FQNNGV. The CDR3 DNA reads TGTGCCAGCAGCTCCCATCTGGGGCCCCATCAGCCCCAGCATTTT. Protein sequence: CASSSHLGPHQPQHF.

The V call is TRBV7-9, the J call TRBJ1-4, with D perhaps matching TRBD1 (5 bases). Germline loops: CDR1 SEHNR, CDR2 FQNEAQ (reference sequence). Trimming removed 7 bases from V and 5 bases from J, with 11 bases in between. The CDR3 consists of 13 residues. This CDR3 is CASNWGPNEKLFF. CDR3 DNA: TGTGCCAGCAACTGGGGCCCGAATGAAAAACTGTTTTTT.

With regard to this clone: This sample also contains other DNA sequences that code for the same CDR3. The CDR3 loop reads CSVGGDAYGYTF. The CDR3 bases are TGCAGCGTTGGGGGGGACGCCTATGGCTACACCTTC. The rearrangement uses TRBV29-1 and TRBJ1-2, with D perhaps matching TRBD1 (5 bases). The V end was cut by 4 bases, the J end by 4 bases, with 10 bases between. Germline V gene lookup returns CDR1 SQVTM and CDR2 ANQGSEA. The CDR3 covers 12 residues.

The J gene is TRBJ1-2, the V gene TRBV30, with 7 positions matching TRBD1. CDR3 length equals 14 residues. V shed 1 base and J 5 bases; nucleotides not matched to a gene: 7. Germline V gives CDR1 GTSNPN, CDR2 SVGIG (reference sequence). CDR3 loop: CAWSGQGVWYGYTF. The CDR3 region has the DNA TGTGCCTGGAGTGGTCAGGGGGTCTGGTATGGCTACACCTTC. The whole variable domain, filled in from reference TRBV30 and TRBJ1-2, reads SQTIHQWPATLVQPVGSPLSLECTVEGTSNPNLYWYRQAAGRGLQLLFYSVGIGQISSEVPQNLSASRPQDRQFILSSKKLLLSDSGFYLCAWSGQGVWYGYTFGSGTRLTVV.

This sequence joins TRBV5-6 and TRBJ2-1; TRBD2 is a possible D gene (5 bases). CDR3 length equals 15 residues. Germline values: CDR1 SGHDT, CDR2 YYEEEE. V was pared by 4 bases and J by 5 bases, with 16 bases between. The CDR3 DNA reads as TGTGCCAGCAGCCCTGAACGGGGAAGGAACAATGAGCAGTTCTTC. It yields the protein CASSPERGRNNEQFF.